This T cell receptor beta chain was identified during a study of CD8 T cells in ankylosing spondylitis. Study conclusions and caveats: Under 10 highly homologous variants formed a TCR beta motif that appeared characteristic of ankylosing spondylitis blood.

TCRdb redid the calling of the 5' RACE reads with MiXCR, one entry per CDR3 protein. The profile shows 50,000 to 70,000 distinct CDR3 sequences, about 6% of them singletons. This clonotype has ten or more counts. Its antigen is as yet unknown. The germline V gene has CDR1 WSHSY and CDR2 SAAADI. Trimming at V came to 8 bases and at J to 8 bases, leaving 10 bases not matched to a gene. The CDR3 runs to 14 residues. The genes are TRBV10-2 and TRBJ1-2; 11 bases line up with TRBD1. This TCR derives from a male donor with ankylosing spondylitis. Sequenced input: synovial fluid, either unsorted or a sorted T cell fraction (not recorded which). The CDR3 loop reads CASGDRDRGEGYTF. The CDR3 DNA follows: TGCGCCAGCGGAGACCGGGACAGGGGGGAGGGCTACACCTTC.